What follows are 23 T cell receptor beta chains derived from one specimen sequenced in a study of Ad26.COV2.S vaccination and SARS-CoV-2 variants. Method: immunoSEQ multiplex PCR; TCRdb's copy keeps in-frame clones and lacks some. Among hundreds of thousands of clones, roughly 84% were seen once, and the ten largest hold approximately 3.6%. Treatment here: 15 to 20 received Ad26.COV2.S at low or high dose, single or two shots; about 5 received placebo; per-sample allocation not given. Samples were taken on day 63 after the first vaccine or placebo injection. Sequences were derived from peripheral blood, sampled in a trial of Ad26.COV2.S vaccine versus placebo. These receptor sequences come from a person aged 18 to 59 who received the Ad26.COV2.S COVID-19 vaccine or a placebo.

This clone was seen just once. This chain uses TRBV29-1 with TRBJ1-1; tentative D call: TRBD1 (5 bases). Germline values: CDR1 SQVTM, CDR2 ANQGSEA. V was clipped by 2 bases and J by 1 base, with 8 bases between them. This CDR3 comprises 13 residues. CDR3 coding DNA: TGCAGCGTTGAAAGAGGGGCGAACACTGAAGCTTTCTTT. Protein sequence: CSVERGANTEAFF.

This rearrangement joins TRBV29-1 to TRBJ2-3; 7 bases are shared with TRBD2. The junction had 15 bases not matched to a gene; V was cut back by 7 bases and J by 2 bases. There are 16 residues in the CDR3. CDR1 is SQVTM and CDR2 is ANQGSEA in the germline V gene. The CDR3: CSAVKVAGVNTDTQYF. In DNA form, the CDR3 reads TGCAGCGCTGTTAAGGTGGCGGGGGTGAACACAGATACGCAGTATTTT.

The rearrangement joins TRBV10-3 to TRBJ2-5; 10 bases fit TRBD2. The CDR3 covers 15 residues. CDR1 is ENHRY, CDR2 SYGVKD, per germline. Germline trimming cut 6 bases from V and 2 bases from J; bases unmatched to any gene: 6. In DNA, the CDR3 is TGTGCCATCAGCAATAGCGGGGGGCCTCAAGAGACCCAGTACTTC. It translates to CAISNSGGPQETQYF.

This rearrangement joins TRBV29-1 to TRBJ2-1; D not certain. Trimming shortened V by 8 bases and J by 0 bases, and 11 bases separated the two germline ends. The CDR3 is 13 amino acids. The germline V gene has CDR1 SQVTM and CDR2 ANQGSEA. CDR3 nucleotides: TGCAGCACCAGGTCCCGCTCCTACAATGAGCAGTTCTTC. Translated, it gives CSTRSRSYNEQFF.

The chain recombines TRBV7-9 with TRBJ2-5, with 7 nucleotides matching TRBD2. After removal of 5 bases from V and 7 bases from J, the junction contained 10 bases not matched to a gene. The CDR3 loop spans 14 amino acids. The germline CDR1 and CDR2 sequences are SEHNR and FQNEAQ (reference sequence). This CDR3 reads CASSTEGLWVTQYF. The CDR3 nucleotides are TGTGCCAGCAGCACAGAGGGACTATGGGTGACCCAGTACTTC.

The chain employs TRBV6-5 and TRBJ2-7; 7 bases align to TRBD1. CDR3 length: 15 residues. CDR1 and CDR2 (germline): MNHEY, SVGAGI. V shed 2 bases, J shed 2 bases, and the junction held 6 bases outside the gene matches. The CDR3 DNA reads TGTGCCAGCAGTTACCGGACAGGCACTCCCTACGAGCAGTACTTC. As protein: CASSYRTGTPYEQYF.

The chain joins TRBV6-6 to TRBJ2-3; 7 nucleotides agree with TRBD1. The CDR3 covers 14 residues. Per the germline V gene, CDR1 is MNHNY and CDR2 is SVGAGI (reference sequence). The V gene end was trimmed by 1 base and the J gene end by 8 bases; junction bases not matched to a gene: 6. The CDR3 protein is CASSYLGGLGTQYF. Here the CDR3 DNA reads TGTGCCAGCAGTTACTTAGGGGGCCTGGGTACGCAGTATTTT.

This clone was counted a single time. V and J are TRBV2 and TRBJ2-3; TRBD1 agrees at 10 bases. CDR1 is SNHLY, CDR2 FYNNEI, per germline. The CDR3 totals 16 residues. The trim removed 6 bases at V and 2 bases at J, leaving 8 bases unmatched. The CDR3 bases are TGTGCCAGCAGGCAGGACAGGGGGTTTGTCACAGATACGCAGTATTTT. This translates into CASRQDRGFVTDTQYF.

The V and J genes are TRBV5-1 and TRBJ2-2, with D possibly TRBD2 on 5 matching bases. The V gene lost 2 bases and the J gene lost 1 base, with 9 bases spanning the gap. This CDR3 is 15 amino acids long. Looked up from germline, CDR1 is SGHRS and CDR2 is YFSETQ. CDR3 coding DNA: TGCGCCAGCAGCTTAGCGGAGAAGAACACCGGGGAGCTGTTTTTT. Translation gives CASSLAEKNTGELFF. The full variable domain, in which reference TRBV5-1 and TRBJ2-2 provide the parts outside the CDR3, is KAGVTQTPRYLIKTRGQQVTLSCSPISGHRSVSWYQQTPGQGLQFLFEYFSETQRNKGNFPGRFSGRQFSNSRSEMNVSTLELGDSALYLCASSLAEKNTGELFFGEGSRLTVL.

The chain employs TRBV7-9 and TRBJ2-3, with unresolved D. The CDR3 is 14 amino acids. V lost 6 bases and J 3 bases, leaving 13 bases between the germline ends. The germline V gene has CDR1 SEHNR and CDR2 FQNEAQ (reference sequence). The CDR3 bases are TGTGCCAGCAGTGGCAGGCTAAGAACAGATACGCAGTATTTT. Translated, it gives CASSGRLRTDTQYF.

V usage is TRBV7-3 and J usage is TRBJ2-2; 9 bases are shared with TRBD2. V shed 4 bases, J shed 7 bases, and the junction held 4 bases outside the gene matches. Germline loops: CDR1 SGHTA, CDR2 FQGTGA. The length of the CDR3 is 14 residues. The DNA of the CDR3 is TGTGCCAGCAGCTCTAGCGGGGCGGACGGGGAGCTGTTTTTT. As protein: CASSSSGADGELFF.

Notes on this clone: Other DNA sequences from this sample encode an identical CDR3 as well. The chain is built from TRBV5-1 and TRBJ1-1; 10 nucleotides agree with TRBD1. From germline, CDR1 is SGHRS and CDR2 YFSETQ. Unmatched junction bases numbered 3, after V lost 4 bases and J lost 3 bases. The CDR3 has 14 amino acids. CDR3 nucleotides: TGCGCCAGCAGCCTGGGACAGGGGTACACTGAAGCTTTCTTT. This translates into CASSLGQGYTEAFF.

In DNA form, the CDR3 reads TGCAGTGCTAGAAGGTCCGGGGAGCTGTTTTTT. This gives the protein CSARRSGELFF. This rearrangement joins TRBV20-1 to TRBJ2-2; no definite D call. CDR1 and CDR2 (germline): DFQATT, SNEGSKA (reference sequence). CDR3 length: 11 amino acids. Trimming took off 2 bases at V and 6 bases at J, with 4 bases between the two ends.

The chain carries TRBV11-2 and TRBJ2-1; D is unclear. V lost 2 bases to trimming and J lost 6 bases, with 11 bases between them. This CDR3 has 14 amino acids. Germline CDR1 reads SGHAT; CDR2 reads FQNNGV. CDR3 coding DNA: TGTGCCAGCAGCTTATCCAGGCCCAGCAATGAGCAGTTCTTC. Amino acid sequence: CASSLSRPSNEQFF.

Here the CDR3 reads CASRTEGLSGNTIYF. DNA of the CDR3: TGTGCCAGCAGGACAGAGGGACTCAGTGGAAACACCATATATTTT. The V call is TRBV6-6, the J call TRBJ1-3, with a possible D match to TRBD1 (5 bases). CDR1 and CDR2 (germline): MNHNY, SVGAGI (reference sequence). This CDR3 region has 15 residues. The V end lost 6 bases, the J end lost 3 bases, and 15 bases lay between the germline ends.

The CDR3 spells CASSPRPGALETQYF. As DNA, the CDR3 is TGTGCCAGCAGCCCCCGCCCGGGGGCTTTGGAGACCCAGTACTTC. This chain links TRBV9 with TRBJ2-5; D might be TRBD1 or TRBD2, each matching 6 bases. V was cut by 4 bases and J by 5 bases, with 18 bases left in between. The CDR3 runs 15 residues. Germline V gives CDR1 SGDLS, CDR2 YYNGEE.

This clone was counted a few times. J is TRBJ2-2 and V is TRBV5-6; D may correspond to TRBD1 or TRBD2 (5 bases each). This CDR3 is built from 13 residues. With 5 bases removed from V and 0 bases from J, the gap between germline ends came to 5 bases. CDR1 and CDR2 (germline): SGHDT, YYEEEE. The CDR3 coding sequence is TGTGCCAGCAGGGGGGCGAACACCGGGGAGCTGTTTTTT. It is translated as CASRGANTGELFF.

This chain's CDR3 is CASSSTYTDTQYF. As DNA, the CDR3 is TGTGCCAGCAGTTCTACTTACACAGATACGCAGTATTTT. The chain couples TRBV12-3 or TRBV12-4 to TRBJ2-3; no clear D. V lost 4 bases and J 2 bases, leaving 7 bases between the germline ends. This CDR3 contains 13 residues.

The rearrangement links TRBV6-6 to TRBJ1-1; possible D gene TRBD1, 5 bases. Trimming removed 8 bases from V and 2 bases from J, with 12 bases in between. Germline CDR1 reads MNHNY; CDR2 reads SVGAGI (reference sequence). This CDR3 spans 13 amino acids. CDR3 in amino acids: CASSGTVNTEAFF. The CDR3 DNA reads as TGTGCCAGCTCGGGGACGGTTAACACTGAAGCTTTCTTT.

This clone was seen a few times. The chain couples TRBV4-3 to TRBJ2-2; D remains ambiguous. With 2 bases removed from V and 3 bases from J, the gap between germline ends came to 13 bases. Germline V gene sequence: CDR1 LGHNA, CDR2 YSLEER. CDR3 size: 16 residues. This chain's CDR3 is CASSQRKGPYTGELFF. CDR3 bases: TGCGCCAGCAGCCAACGAAAAGGGCCCTACACCGGGGAGCTGTTTTTT.

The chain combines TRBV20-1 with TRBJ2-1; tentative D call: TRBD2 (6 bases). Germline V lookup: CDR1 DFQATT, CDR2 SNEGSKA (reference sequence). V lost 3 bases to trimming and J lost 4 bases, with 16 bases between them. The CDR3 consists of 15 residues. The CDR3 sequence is CSASSGFDLYNEQFF. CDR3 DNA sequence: TGCAGTGCTAGTAGCGGTTTCGATTTGTACAATGAGCAGTTCTTC.

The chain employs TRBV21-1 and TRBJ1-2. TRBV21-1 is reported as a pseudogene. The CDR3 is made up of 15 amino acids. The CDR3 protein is CASSEGRYSNYGYTF. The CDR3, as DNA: TGTGCCAGCAGCGAAGGGCGGTACTCTAACTATGGCTACACCTTC.

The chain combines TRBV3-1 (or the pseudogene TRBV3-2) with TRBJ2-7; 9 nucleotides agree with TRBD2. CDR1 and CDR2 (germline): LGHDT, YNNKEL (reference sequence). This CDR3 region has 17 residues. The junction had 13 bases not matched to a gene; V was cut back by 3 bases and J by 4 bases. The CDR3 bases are TGTGCCAGCAGCCACCCAAAAGTAGGACTAGCGACTTACGAGCAGTACTTC. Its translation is CASSHPKVGLATYEQYF.